The present entry profiles one TCR beta chain with its context. The J segment lost 1 base and the V segment lost 5 bases, leaving 6 bases of the junction unmatched. This CDR3 contains 16 residues. The germline V gene encodes CDR1 SEHNR and CDR2 FQNEAQ (reference sequence). These data belong to a study of shared clonotypes between healthy human individuals. This table comes from immunoSEQ multiplex PCR, and its TCRdb copy is limited to in-frame clones, with some not included. The sample yields about 2.2 million clones, 93% seen once. Naive CD8 isolation took CD45RO-negative cells positively selected for CCR7 and excluded terminally differentiated effector memory CD45RA+ cells.

This clonotype was sampled from a young man in good health. Some clones in this sample may be carry-over from other donors' samples. The sequenced material came from naive CD8+ T cells from PBMCs. The chain has TRBV7-9 and TRBJ2-5; TRBD1 aligns across 11 bases. The CDR3 loop is CASSAGQGGIQETQYF. CDR3 DNA sequence: TGTGCCAGCAGCGCGGGACAGGGGGGTATCCAAGAGACCCAGTACTTC.